The clone carrying this TCR beta chain appeared many times. No antigen is known for it. These data belong to a study of cytotoxic CD8 clonotypes in ibrutinib-treated CLL. About the study: After median approximately 6 years, roughly 14 stayed in remission, approximately twelve progressed; responses approximately 24 partial, 2 complete. Productive templates averaged 255,043 per sample, and productive rearrangements 90,000 to 100,000.

TCRdb keeps only in-frame clones here, not all; method: immunoSEQ multiplex PCR. The sample consists of tens of thousands of clones, roughly 83% of them appearing once. CDR1 is ENHRY and CDR2 is SYGVKD in the germline V gene. Trimming cost V 3 bases and J 0 bases, with 11 bases left between them. The CDR3 length is 15 residues. Study conclusions and caveats: Private clonotypes, not public ones, expanded at ibrutinib response. At ibrutinib response, clonality increased, and at progression it declined back toward baseline.

The sequence was collected from a human donor with chronic lymphocytic leukemia. The sample here was PBMCs, taken after 12 months of ibrutinib treatment. The chain carries TRBV10-3 and TRBJ1-1, with D unresolved. CDR3 sequence reads: CAISDGLYLNTEAFF. Here the CDR3 DNA reads TGTGCCATCAGTGACGGTCTGTATCTGAACACTGAAGCTTTCTTT.